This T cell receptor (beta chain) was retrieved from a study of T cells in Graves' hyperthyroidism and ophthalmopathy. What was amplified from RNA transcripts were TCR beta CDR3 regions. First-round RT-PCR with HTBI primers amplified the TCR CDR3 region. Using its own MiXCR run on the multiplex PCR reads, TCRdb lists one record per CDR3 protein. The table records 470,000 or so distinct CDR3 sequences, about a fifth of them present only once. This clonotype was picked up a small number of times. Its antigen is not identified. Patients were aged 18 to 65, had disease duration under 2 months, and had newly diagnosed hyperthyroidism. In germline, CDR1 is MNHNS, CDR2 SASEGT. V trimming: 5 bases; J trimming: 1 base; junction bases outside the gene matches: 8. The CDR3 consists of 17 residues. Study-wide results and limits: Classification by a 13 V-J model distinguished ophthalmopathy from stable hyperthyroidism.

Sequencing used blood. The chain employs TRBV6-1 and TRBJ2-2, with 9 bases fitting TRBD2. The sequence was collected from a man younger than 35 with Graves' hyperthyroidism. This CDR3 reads CASSPAGGGVNTGELFF. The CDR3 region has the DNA TGTGCCAGCAGTCCCGCGGGAGGGGGGGTGAACACCGGGGAGCTGTTTTTT.